This TCR beta chain was retrieved from a study of PD-L1 blockade in urothelial cancer. For the study at large: Blood was subjected to analysis at 3 weeks (second dose) and 6 weeks following treatment start. A median blood sample held about 150,000 T cells and tens of thousands of unique TCRs. Notes on the study in general: Below-median pretreatment blood TCR clonality was associated with improved progression-free and overall survival.

As regards this clone: Antigen: not known.

The ends were cut back, 0 bases at V and 3 bases at J, with 6 bases in the middle. Germline V gene lookup returns CDR1 SGHNT and CDR2 YYREEE (reference sequence). This CDR3 is built from 13 residues. Every PCR was spiked with synthetic TCR analog templates. TCRdb's table, derived via immunoSEQ multiplex PCR, lists solely in-frame clones and lacks some. The table records 50,000 to 55,000 clones, about 82% of them present only once. Time point reported: pretreatment peripheral blood. The specimen was PBMCs, collected around atezolizumab (anti-PD-L1) treatment. This TCR was recovered from a man in his sixties with urothelial cancer. The chain uses TRBV5-4 and TRBJ1-1; D is ambiguous. In nucleotides, the CDR3 is TGTGCCAGCAGCTTGGAAGCACACACTGAAGCTTTCTTT. It specifies CASSLEAHTEAFF.